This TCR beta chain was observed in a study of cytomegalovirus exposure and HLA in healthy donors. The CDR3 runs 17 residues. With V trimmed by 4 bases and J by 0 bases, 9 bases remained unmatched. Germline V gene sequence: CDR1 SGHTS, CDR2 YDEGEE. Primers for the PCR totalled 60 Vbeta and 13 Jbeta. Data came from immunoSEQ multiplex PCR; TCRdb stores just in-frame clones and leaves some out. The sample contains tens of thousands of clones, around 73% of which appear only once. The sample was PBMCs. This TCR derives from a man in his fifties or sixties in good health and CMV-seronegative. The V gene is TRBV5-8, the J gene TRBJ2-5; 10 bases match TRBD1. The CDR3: CASSAPGTGAYQETQYF. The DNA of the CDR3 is TGTGCCAGCAGCGCCCCCGGGACAGGGGCCTACCAAGAGACCCAGTACTTC. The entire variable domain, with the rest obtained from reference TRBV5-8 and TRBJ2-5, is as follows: EAGVTQSPTHLIKTRGQQATLRCSPISGHTSVYWYQQALGLGLQFLLWYDEGEERNRGNFPPRFSGRQFPNYSSELNVNALELEDSALYLCASSAPGTGAYQETQYFGPGTRLLVL.